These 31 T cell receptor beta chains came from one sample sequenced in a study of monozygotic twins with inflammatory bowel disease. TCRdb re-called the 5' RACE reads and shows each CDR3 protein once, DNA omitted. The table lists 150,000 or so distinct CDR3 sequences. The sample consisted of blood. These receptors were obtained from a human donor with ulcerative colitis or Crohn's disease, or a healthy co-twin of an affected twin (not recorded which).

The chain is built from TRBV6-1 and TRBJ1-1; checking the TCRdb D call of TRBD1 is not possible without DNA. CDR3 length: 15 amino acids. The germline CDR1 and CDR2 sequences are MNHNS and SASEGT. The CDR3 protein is CASSRPRDRNTEAFF.

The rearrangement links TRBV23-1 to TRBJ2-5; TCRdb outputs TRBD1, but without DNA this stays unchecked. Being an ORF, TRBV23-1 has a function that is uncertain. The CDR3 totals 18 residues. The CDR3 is CASSLVYCGQGERETQYF.

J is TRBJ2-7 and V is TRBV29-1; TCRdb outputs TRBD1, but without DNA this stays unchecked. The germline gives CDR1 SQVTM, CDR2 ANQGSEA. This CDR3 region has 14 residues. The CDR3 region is CSVRGVAGSPEQYF.

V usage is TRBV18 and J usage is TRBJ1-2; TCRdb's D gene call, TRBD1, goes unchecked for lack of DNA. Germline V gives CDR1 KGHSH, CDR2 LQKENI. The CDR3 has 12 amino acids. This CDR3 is CASSPDNAGYTF.

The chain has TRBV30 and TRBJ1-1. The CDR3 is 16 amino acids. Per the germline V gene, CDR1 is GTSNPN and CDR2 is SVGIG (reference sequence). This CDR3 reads CAWRFDPRALNTEAFF.

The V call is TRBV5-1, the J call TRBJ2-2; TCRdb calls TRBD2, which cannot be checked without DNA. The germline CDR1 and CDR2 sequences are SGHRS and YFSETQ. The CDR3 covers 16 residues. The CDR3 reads CASSLFSGTNTGELFF. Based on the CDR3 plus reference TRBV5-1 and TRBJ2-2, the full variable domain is KAGVTQTPRYLIKTRGQQVTLSCSPISGHRSVSWYQQTPGQGLQFLFEYFSETQRNKGNFPGRFSGRQFSNSRSEMNVSTLELGDSALYLCASSLFSGTNTGELFFGEGSRLTVL.

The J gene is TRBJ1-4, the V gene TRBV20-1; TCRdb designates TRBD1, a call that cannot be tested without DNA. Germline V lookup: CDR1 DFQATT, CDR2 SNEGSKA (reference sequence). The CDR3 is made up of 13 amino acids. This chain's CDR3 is CSANDRGGEKLFF.

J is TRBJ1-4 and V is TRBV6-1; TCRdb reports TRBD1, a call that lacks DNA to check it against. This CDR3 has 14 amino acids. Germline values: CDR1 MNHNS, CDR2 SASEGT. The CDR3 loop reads CASSPGGRWEKLFF.

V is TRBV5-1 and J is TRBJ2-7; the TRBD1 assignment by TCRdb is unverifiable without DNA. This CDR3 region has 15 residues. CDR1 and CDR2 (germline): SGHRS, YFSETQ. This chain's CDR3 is CASSHPDRGLYEQYF.

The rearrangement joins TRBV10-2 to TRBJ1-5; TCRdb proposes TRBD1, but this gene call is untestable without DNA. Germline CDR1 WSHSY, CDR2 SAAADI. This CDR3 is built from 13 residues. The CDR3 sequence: CASGDRAGQPQHF.

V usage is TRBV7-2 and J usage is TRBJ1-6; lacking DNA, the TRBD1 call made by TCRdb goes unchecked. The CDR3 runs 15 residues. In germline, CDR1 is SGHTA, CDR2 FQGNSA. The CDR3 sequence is CASRRGTVRGSPLHF.

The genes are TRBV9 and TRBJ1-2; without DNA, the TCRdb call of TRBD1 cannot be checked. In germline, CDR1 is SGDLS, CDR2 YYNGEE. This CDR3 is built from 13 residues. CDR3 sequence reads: CASSPPASYGYTF.

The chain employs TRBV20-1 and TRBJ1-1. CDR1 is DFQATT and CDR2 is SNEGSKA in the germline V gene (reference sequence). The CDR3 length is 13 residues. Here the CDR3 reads CSAPGGPATEAFF.

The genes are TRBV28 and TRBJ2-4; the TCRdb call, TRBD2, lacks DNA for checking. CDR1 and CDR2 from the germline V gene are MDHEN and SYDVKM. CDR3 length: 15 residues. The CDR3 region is CASSFAGTPGNIQYF.

CDR3 loop: CASSSSWTGNSGANVLTF. The chain employs TRBV18 and TRBJ2-6; checking the TCRdb D call of TRBD2 is not possible without DNA. From germline, CDR1 is KGHSH and CDR2 LQKENI. The CDR3 consists of 18 residues.

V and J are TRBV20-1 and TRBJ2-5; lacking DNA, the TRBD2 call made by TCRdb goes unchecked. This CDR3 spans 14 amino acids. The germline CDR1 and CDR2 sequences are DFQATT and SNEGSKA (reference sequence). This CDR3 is CSARKGPFLETQYF.

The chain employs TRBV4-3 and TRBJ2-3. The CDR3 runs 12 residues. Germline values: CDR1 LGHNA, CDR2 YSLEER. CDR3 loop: CASRGFADTQYF.

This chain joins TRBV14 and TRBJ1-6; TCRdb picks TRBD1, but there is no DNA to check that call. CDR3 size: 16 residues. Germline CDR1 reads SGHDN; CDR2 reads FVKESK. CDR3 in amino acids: CASSQESLRGGSPLHF.

The CDR3 loop is CACPPGQGRYGYTF. The chain links TRBV30 to TRBJ1-2; there is no DNA to check the TCRdb D call of TRBD1. The CDR3 extends over 14 amino acids. Germline V CDR1 and CDR2: GTSNPN, SVGIG (reference sequence).

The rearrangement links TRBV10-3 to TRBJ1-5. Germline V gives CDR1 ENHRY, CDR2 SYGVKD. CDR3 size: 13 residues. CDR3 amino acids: CATTSGINQPQHF.

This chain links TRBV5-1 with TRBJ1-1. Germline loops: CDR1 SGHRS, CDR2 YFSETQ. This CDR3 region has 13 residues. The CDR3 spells CASSLDTYTEAFF.

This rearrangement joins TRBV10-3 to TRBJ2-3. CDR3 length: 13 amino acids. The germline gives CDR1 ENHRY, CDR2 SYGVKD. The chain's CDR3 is CAISATSTDTQYF.

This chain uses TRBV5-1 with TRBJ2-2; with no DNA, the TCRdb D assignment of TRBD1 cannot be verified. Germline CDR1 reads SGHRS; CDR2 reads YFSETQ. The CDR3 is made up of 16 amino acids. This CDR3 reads CASSPLERANTGELFF.

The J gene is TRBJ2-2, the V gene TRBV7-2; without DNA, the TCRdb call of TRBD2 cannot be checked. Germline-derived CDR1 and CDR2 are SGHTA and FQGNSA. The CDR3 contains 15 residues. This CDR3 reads CASSLLTSYTGELFF.

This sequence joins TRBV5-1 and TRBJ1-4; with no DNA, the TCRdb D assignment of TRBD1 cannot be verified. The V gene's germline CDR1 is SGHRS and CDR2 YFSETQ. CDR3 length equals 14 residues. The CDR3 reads CASSLRGLNEKLFF.

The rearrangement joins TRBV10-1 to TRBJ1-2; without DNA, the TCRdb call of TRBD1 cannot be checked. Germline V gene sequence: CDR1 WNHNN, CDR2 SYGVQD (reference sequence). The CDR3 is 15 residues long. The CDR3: CASIVLGPANYGYTF.

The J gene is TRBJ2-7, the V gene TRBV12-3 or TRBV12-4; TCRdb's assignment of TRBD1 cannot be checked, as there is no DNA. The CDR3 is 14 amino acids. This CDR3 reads CASSLASTGRQQYF.

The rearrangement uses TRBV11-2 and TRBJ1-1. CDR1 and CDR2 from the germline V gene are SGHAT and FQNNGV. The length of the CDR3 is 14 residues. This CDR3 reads CASSLRGRHTEAFF.

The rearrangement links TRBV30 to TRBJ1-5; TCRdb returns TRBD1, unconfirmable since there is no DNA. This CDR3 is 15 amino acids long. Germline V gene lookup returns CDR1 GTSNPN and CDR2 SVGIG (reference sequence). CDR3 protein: CAWSVGSGGIQPQHF.

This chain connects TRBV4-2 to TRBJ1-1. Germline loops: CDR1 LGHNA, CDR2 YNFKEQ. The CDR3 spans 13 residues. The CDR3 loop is CASSQDRPTEAFF.

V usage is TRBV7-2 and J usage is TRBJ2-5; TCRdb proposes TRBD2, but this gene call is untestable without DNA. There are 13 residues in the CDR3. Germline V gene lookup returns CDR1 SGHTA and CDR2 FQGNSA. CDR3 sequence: CASTIRGGETQYF.